This section outlines one TCR beta chain sequence together with its context. Its specificity is not known. The data stem from a study of blood T cells in healthy people across ages. Study-wide results and limits: It was held that the diversity estimates obtained from one million T cells were underestimates.

Then a second PCR, running about 6 to 12 cycles, was carried out with a sample-barcoded 5' primer and a J-beta primer mix. Tags on each cDNA molecule came from a template-switch adaptor with 12 random nucleotides. Each CDR3 protein is one row after TCRdb ran MiXCR on the 5' RACE reads. The sample includes approximately 780,000 distinct CDR3 sequences, 20% to 30% of them seen just once. The data also belong to a second study, concerning T cells of mothers and their children. As that report states: The people who donated were a few healthy Caucasian mothers and their six children. Mothers and children who were related shared slightly more overlap than unrelated pairs, but not significantly more.

Sample: blood. The TCR originated in a boy younger than 18 in good health.

The CDR3: CASSQVLGGKTPEAFF. In DNA, the CDR3 is TGCGCCAGCAGCCAAGTGCTGGGGGGGAAGACCCCTGAAGCTTTCTTT. This chain uses TRBV4-3 with TRBJ1-1; D may be TRBD1 (5 bases). Germline V gene data show CDR1 as LGHNA and CDR2 as YSLEER. Deletions cut 1 base from V and 6 bases from J, with 18 bases between. The CDR3 covers 16 residues.